The next 10 T cell receptor beta chains were all read from a single sample in a study of T cell changes during pregnancy in multiple sclerosis. Repertoires were generated with immunoSEQ multiplex PCR, while TCRdb's copy carries only in-frame clones and drops some. The table shows 50,000 or so clones, with around 93% occurring only once. Sequencing was performed on peripheral blood, taken in the second trimester of pregnancy. The source of these receptors is a female donor with multiple sclerosis, enrolled in a pregnancy study.

This clone was recorded once. The rearrangement joins TRBV29-1 to TRBJ1-3, with unresolved D. The CDR3 consists of 14 residues. V was trimmed by 4 bases and J by 7 bases, leaving 17 bases between them. Germline lookup yields CDR1 SQVTM and CDR2 ANQGSEA. CDR3 amino acids: CSVAGGDSGNTIYF. CDR3 DNA: TGCAGCGTTGCCGGAGGAGACTCCGGGAACACCATATATTTT.

This chain's CDR3 is CASSVVATPTDTQYF. CDR3 nucleotides: TGTGCCAGCAGCGTAGTAGCGACACCCACAGATACGCAGTATTTT. This chain joins TRBV9 and TRBJ2-3; a possible D gene is TRBD2 (5 bases). Germline V lookup: CDR1 SGDLS, CDR2 YYNGEE. The CDR3 has 15 residues. V lost 0 bases to trimming and J lost 2 bases, with 10 bases between them.

The J gene is TRBJ2-2, the V gene TRBV7-2; the match to TRBD2 covers 10 bases. Germline V gene data show CDR1 as SGHTA and CDR2 as FQGNSA. V was clipped by 1 base and J by 0 bases; unmatched bases: 5. CDR3 length: 18 amino acids. Here the CDR3 DNA reads TGTGCCAGCAGCTTAGAAGGACTAGCGGCCGCGAACACCGGGGAGCTGTTTTTT. Its translation is CASSLEGLAAANTGELFF. Full variable domain (remainder filled in from reference TRBV7-2 and TRBJ2-2): GAGVSQSPSNKVTEKGKDVELRCDPISGHTALYWYRQSLGQGLEFLIYFQGNSAPDKSGLPSDRFSAERTGGSVSTLTIQRTQQEDSAVYLCASSLEGLAAANTGELFFGEGSRLTVL.

The chain has TRBV5-1 and TRBJ2-3, with TRBD1 identical over 8 bases. V was clipped by 4 bases and J by 0 bases; unmatched bases: 7. Germline V lookup: CDR1 SGHRS, CDR2 YFSETQ. The CDR3 spans 16 residues. In nucleotides, the CDR3 is TGCGCCAGCAGCCCGTATGACAGGGGAAGCACAGATACGCAGTATTTT. Its protein product is CASSPYDRGSTDTQYF. Looking up the rest from reference TRBV5-1 and TRBJ2-3 gives the full variable domain: KAGVTQTPRYLIKTRGQQVTLSCSPISGHRSVSWYQQTPGQGLQFLFEYFSETQRNKGNFPGRFSGRQFSNSRSEMNVSTLELGDSALYLCASSPYDRGSTDTQYFGPGTRLTVL.

In its sample, this clone was seen a few times. The chain joins TRBV4-1 to TRBJ1-2; TRBD1 aligns across 8 bases. J gave up 8 bases and V 0 bases, and 17 bases lay outside the gene matches. From germline, CDR1 is MGHRA and CDR2 YSYEKL. The CDR3 runs 18 residues. CDR3 amino acids: CASSQDGVQGGRGEGYTF. The CDR3 coding sequence is TGCGCCAGCAGCCAAGATGGAGTACAGGGGGGCCGAGGTGAAGGCTACACCTTC.

Concerning this clone: A read error may produce the germline difference seen at one junction end. The V call is TRBV7-7, the J call TRBJ2-5; 9 nucleotides align to TRBD1. The CDR3 spans 14 residues. Germline assignment: CDR1 SSHAT and CDR2 FNYEAQ (reference sequence). The CDR3 nucleotides are TGTGCTAGCAGCTTCGGGACAGGGCGGGAGACCCAGTACTTC. It translates to CASSFGTGRETQYF. Using reference TRBV7-7 and TRBJ2-5 for the parts outside the CDR3, the full variable domain is GAGVSQSPRYKVTKRGQDVTLRCDPISSHATLYWYQQALGQGPEFLTYFNYEAQPDKSGLPSDRFSAERPEGSISTLTIQRTEQRDSAMYRCASSFGTGRETQYFGPGTRLLVL.

The gene calls are TRBV28 and TRBJ2-1; 8 bases align to TRBD2. This CDR3 contains 16 residues. Germline trimming cut 2 bases from V and 1 base from J; bases unmatched to any gene: 4. Germline V gives CDR1 MDHEN, CDR2 SYDVKM. The CDR3 here is CASSLASGSSYNEQFF. In DNA form, the CDR3 reads TGTGCCAGCAGTTTAGCCAGCGGGAGTTCCTACAATGAGCAGTTCTTC. The variable domain in full, completed from reference TRBV28 and TRBJ2-1, reads DVKVTQSSRYLVKRTGEKVFLECVQDMDHENMFWYRQDPGLGLRLIYFSYDVKMKEKGDIPEGYSVSREKKERFSLILESASTNQTSMYLCASSLASGSSYNEQFFGPGTRLTVL.

This clone showed up just once. The chain is built from TRBV27 and TRBJ2-2; D call uncertain. Germline V CDR1 and CDR2: MNHEY, SMNVEV (reference sequence). V lost 5 bases and J lost 0, with 7 bases in between. This CDR3 comprises 14 residues. In DNA form, the CDR3 reads TGTGCCAGCAGTCGAGAAACGAACACCGGGGAGCTGTTTTTT. Translating gives CASSRETNTGELFF.

The gene calls are TRBV29-1 and TRBJ2-2; D is unresolved. Germline V gene data show CDR1 as SQVTM and CDR2 as ANQGSEA. The CDR3 spans 12 residues. Trimming left V 4 bases short and J 3 bases short, with 6 bases between. CDR3: CSVGHYTGELFF. CDR3 DNA: TGCAGCGTTGGGCATTACACCGGGGAGCTGTTTTTT.

The chain couples TRBV7-2 to TRBJ2-7; 9 bases line up with TRBD2. CDR3 length equals 18 residues. Per the germline V gene, CDR1 is SGHTA and CDR2 is FQGNSA. J gave up 4 bases and V 5 bases, and 18 bases lay outside the gene matches. The CDR3 nucleotides read TGTGCCAGCAGCCCTATCTTAGGGCGGCTAGCGGGGCAATACGAGCAGTACTTC. Translating it yields CASSPILGRLAGQYEQYF. The whole variable domain, filled in from reference TRBV7-2 and TRBJ2-7, reads GAGVSQSPSNKVTEKGKDVELRCDPISGHTALYWYRQSLGQGLEFLIYFQGNSAPDKSGLPSDRFSAERTGGSVSTLTIQRTQQEDSAVYLCASSPILGRLAGQYEQYFGPGTRLTVT.